The subject of this entry is one T cell receptor (beta chain). These data come from a study of HIV-infected patients and healthy controls. Via MiXCR, TCRdb re-called the 5' RACE reads, giving one row per CDR3 protein. The table shows 50,000 to 80,000 distinct CDR3 sequences, with 19% occurring only once. Trimming removed 5 bases from V and 5 bases from J; junction bases left unmatched: 16. Per the germline V gene, CDR1 is DFQATT and CDR2 is SNEGSKA (reference sequence). This CDR3 region has 17 residues. The sequence was obtained from a human donor in good health. The V gene is TRBV20-1, the J gene TRBJ2-3, with 10 nucleotides matching TRBD2. The sample taken for sequencing was CD4+ T cells from blood. CDR3 DNA sequence: TGCAGTGCTCTCCTTTGGGCTAGCGGGAGAAACGGAGATACGCAGTATTTT. It encodes CSALLWASGRNGDTQYF.